This T cell receptor beta chain emerged from a study of cytomegalovirus exposure and HLA in healthy donors. With regard to this clone: Its antigen is currently unknown.

Researchers ran the PCR with 60 Vbeta and 13 Jbeta primers. The method was immunoSEQ multiplex PCR; TCRdb's version includes in-frame clones alone and lacks a portion of them. This table has about 96,000 clones, under 85% appearing once. Study results and caveats: Roughly uniform depth of sequencing across donors was assumed in presence/absence analyses. Analysis performed later found 15,000 or so TCR beta sequences associated with HLA alleles at 0.05 false discovery rate. In a later analysis, most CMV-associated TCR beta chains appeared HLA-restricted.

V dropped 8 bases and J dropped 3 bases, with 14 bases sitting between them. The CDR3 is 13 amino acids. Germline lookup yields CDR1 SNHLY and CDR2 FYNNEI. The V call is TRBV2, the J call TRBJ2-7, with a tentative D call TRBD2 (6 bases). The sequencing sample was made of PBMCs. This sequence originates from a man aged 30 to 39 in good health and CMV-seronegative. DNA for the CDR3: TGTGCCAGCGGGGAGGAGGTAGGCTACGAGCAGTACTTC. It translates to CASGEEVGYEQYF. The full variable domain, its missing parts supplied by reference TRBV2 and TRBJ2-7, is EPEVTQTPSHQVTQMGQEVILRCVPISNHLYFYWYRQILGQKVEFLVSFYNNEISEKSEIFDDQFSVERPDGSNFTLKIRSTKLEDSAMYFCASGEEVGYEQYFGPGTRLTVT.